Reported below is one TCR beta chain. Its antigen is still unknown. The sample is drawn from a study of vaccination effects on CD4 cells after COVID-19. The V and J ends lost 6 bases and 7 bases respectively, with 15 bases between them. This CDR3 has 14 residues. The germline CDR1 and CDR2 sequences are SGHTA and FQGTGA. Pools of viral peptides were used by the ViraFEST assay to expand antigen-specific CD4+ T cells ahead of sequencing. The culture ran for roughly ten days, and then CD4+ T cells were isolated. The participants, recipients of two vaccine doses, got either BNT162b2 or mRNA-1273. The data were produced by immunoSEQ multiplex PCR, yet TCRdb's version contains in-frame clones alone and is incomplete. Of approximately 65,000 clones listed, about 67% were seen once; the top ten hold 1.5% to 1.9%. General observations from the study: Long after vaccination, the clones induced by infection and by vaccine shrank markedly in size.

This TCR was sampled from a human donor who received a COVID-19 vaccine. The chain employs TRBV7-3 and TRBJ2-2; D perhaps matches TRBD2 (6 bases). Material: CD4+ T cells from PBMCs cultured with HCoV-229E spike peptides, obtained after COVID-19 vaccination. The chain's CDR3 is CASRPGTALGELFF. The CDR3 coding sequence is TGTGCCAGCAGGCCCGGGACTGCGCTCGGGGAGCTGTTTTTT.